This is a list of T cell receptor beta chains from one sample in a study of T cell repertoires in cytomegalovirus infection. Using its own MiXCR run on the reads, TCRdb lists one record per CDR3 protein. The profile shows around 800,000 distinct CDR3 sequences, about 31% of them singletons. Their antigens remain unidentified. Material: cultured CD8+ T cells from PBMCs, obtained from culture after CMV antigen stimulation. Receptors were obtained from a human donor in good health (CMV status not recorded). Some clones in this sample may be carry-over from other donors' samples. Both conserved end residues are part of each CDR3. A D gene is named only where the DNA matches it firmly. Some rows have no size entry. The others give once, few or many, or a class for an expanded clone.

CDR3: CASTLTGGQDTQYF
DNA: TGTGCCAGTACCCTAACGGGGGGGCAAGATACGCAGTATTTT
J: TRBJ2-3
V: TRBV19
D: TRBD2
size: .

CDR3: CASTQQGPTNQETQYF
DNA: TGTGCCAGCACCCAACAGGGCCCGACCAACCAAGAGACCCAGTACTTC
J: TRBJ2-5
V: TRBV6-1
D: .
size: .

CDR3: CASSLDPSVQGRSEKLFF
DNA: TGCGCCAGCAGCTTGGATCCCTCGGTACAGGGGCGCAGTGAAAAACTGTTTTTT
J: TRBJ1-4
V: TRBV5-1
D: TRBD1
size: .

CDR3: CASSRGGTDEQFF
DNA: TGTGCCAGCAGTAGAGGGGGTACCGATGAGCAGTTCTTC
J: TRBJ2-1
V: TRBV27
D: .
size: .

CDR3: CASSLWYTGNGTDTQYF
DNA: TGTGCCAGCAGCTTATGGTATACGGGCAATGGCACAGATACGCAGTATTTT
J: TRBJ2-3
V: TRBV7-9
D: .
size: .

CDR3: CAISRARESSYTSPLHF
DNA: TGTGCCATCAGTAGGGCGAGAGAAAGCTCCTATACTTCACCCCTCCACTTT
J: TRBJ1-6
V: TRBV10-3
D: .
size: once

CDR3: CASTPGTMTNEKLFF
DNA: TGTGCCAGCACGCCGGGGACGATGACTAATGAAAAACTGTTTTTT
J: TRBJ1-4
V: TRBV27
D: .
size: few

CDR3: CASSLSAGEYNEQFF
DNA: TGTGCCAGCAGTTTATCAGCGGGGGAGTACAATGAGCAGTTCTTC
J: TRBJ2-1
V: TRBV27
D: TRBD2
size: few

CDR3: CASSKLEETQYF
DNA: TGTGCCAGTAGCAAGCTTGAAGAGACCCAGTACTTC
J: TRBJ2-5
V: TRBV12-3/TRBV12-4
D: .
size: few

CDR3: CASSSGTALQETQYF
DNA: TGTGCCAGCAGTTCGGGGACAGCGCTCCAAGAGACCCAGTACTTC
J: TRBJ2-5
V: TRBV12-3/TRBV12-4
D: TRBD1
size: few

CDR3: CTSSSSGGDGDEQFF
DNA: TGTACCAGCAGCTCTAGCGGGGGGGATGGCGATGAGCAGTTCTTC
J: TRBJ2-1
V: TRBV7-3
D: TRBD2
size: .

CDR3: CASSYSQPGGYGYTF
DNA: TGTGCCAGCAGTTACTCGCAGCCAGGGGGCTATGGCTACACCTTC
J: TRBJ1-2
V: TRBV6-2/TRBV6-3
D: TRBD1
size: .

CDR3: CASSPGLAKNIQYF
DNA: TGTGCCAGCAGTCCGGGTCTAGCCAAAAACATTCAGTACTTC
J: TRBJ2-4
V: TRBV6-5
D: .
size: .

CDR3: CASSPTGRHEQYF
DNA: TGTGCCAGCAGCCCGACAGGGCGCCACGAGCAGTACTTC
J: TRBJ2-7
V: TRBV7-6
D: TRBD1
size: few

CDR3: CASSYRSPGDTEAFF
DNA: TGTGCCAGCAGTTACCGGTCCCCAGGGGACACTGAAGCTTTCTTT
J: TRBJ1-1
V: TRBV6-5
D: .
size: .

CDR3: CASMITSGGFGNIQYF
DNA: TGTGCCAGTATGATTACTAGCGGGGGATTTGGAAACATTCAGTACTTC
J: TRBJ2-4
V: TRBV19
D: TRBD2
size: few

CDR3: CASSLGVGGLLNEQFF
DNA: TGTGCCAGCAGCTTAGGAGTGGGGGGGCTCCTCAATGAGCAGTTCTTC
J: TRBJ2-1
V: TRBV7-9
D: .
size: .

CDR3: CASSPPIDRVGYGYTF
DNA: TGTGCCAGCAGTCCCCCCATCGACAGGGTAGGCTATGGCTACACCTTC
J: TRBJ1-2
V: TRBV7-6
D: TRBD1
size: few

CDR3: CASSSRQETQYF
DNA: TGTGCCAGCAGTTCTCGCCAAGAGACCCAGTACTTC
J: TRBJ2-5
V: TRBV27
D: .
size: .

CDR3: CASRGTPEYNEQFF
DNA: TGTGCCAGCAGAGGGACACCGGAGTACAATGAGCAGTTCTTC
J: TRBJ2-1
V: TRBV6-5
D: .
size: .

CDR3: CASSQARGLLPQPQHF
DNA: TGTGCCAGCAGCCAAGCTAGAGGGTTACTTCCCCAGCCCCAGCATTTT
J: TRBJ1-5
V: TRBV14
D: .
size: once

CDR3: CASSPLIGTSNEKLFF
DNA: TGCGCCAGCAGTCCCCTAATTGGGACAAGTAATGAAAAACTGTTTTTT
J: TRBJ1-4
V: TRBV4-1
D: .
size: .

CDR3: CASGVGGAEAFF
DNA: TGTGCTAGTGGTGTTGGGGGCGCTGAAGCTTTCTTT
J: TRBJ1-1
V: TRBV12-5
D: .
size: few

CDR3: CASSLWARTGGEPAFF
DNA: TGTGCCAGCAGCCTCTGGGCGCGGACAGGGGGCGAACCAGCTTTCTTT
J: TRBJ1-1
V: TRBV11-2
D: TRBD1
size: .